What follows describes a single T cell receptor (beta chain). The sample originates from a study of blood T cell repertoires in COVID-19. Whole-study context: Sites across the United States, Italy and Spain contributed samples from acute and convalescent COVID-19. The cDNA or gDNA used as material had been derived from T cells, B-cell-depleted T cells, or PBMCs.

Per the original data handling: Amplified reference gene primers provided the basis for estimating nucleated cell counts. The repertoire was sequenced with immunoSEQ multiplex PCR; TCRdb's copy has only in-frame clones and lacks some. The DNA was the basis for D and trimming; V, J and clone size are from that table. The profile shows about 240,000 clones, 83% of them singletons. Germline V lookup: CDR1 KGHSH, CDR2 LQKENI. V lost 6 bases and J lost 6, with 12 bases in between. CDR3 length equals 14 residues. This TCR was recovered from a middle-aged woman who had been exposed to COVID-19. The specimen sequenced was PBMCs or T cells enriched from blood (not recorded which). This sequence joins TRBV18 and TRBJ1-6; tentatively, D is TRBD1 (6 bases). The CDR3 nucleotides are TGTGCCAGCTCCGAAAGGACAGCTAATTCACCCCTCCACTTT. Translated: CASSERTANSPLHF.